This entry lists 27 T cell receptor beta chains sequenced from one sample in a study of T cells after yellow fever vaccination. TCRdb analysed the 5' RACE reads with MiXCR anew, one entry per CDR3 protein. The data contain some 500,000 distinct CDR3 sequences, roughly 12% of them singletons. The specimen comprised PBMCs, sampled on the day of the yellow fever booster vaccination. These receptors were taken from a young man who received the YFV17D yellow fever vaccine.

The table lists this clonotype with a few counts. The gene calls are TRBV4-3 and TRBJ2-3; D is possibly TRBD2 (5 bases). CDR3 length: 17 residues. The V gene's germline CDR1 is LGHNA and CDR2 YSLEER. V lost 1 base, J lost 2 bases, and 16 bases lay in between. The CDR3 is CASSQGGLRNPTDTQYF. CDR3 nucleotides: TGCGCCAGCAGCCAAGGTGGACTCCGAAATCCCACAGATACGCAGTATTTT.

The table lists this clonotype with a few counts. This rearrangement joins TRBV20-1 to TRBJ2-4; D is uncertain. Germline CDR1 DFQATT, CDR2 SNEGSKA (reference sequence). The CDR3 has 13 residues. V lost 4 bases and J 5 bases, leaving 12 bases between the germline ends. Here the CDR3 DNA reads TGCAGTGCTATCGAATCCCCCCAAAACATTCAGTACTTC. Its protein product is CSAIESPQNIQYF.

This clonotype has more than one count but fewer than ten. The V gene is TRBV15, the J gene TRBJ2-1, with TRBD2 identical over 8 bases. The CDR3 has 15 amino acids. V shed 3 bases and J 5 bases; nucleotides not matched to a gene: 6. Germline lookup yields CDR1 LNHNV and CDR2 YYDKDF (reference sequence). The CDR3 spells CATSSDGRVNNEQFF. The DNA for the CDR3 is TGTGCCACCAGCAGCGACGGGAGGGTCAACAATGAGCAGTTCTTC.

The rearrangement links TRBV5-1 to TRBJ2-3; D uncertain. V was clipped by 6 bases and J by 1 base, with 15 bases between them. The CDR3 is made up of 15 amino acids. CDR1 and CDR2 (germline): SGHRS, YFSETQ. CDR3: CASTNRIGGTDTQYF. The CDR3 DNA reads as TGCGCCAGCACTAACCGGATCGGAGGCACAGATACGCAGTATTTT.

The chain links TRBV7-2 to TRBJ2-5, with no clear D. This CDR3 spans 12 amino acids. V was cut by 5 bases and J by 7 bases, with 11 bases left in between. Germline values: CDR1 SGHTA, CDR2 FQGNSA. The CDR3: CASSTLEGTQYF. CDR3 DNA: TGTGCCAGCAGCACGCTCGAAGGGACCCAGTACTTC.

The genes are TRBV12-3 or TRBV12-4 and TRBJ1-3; D is unresolved. Trimming removed 2 bases from V and 9 bases from J, with 2 bases in between. The CDR3 length is 10 residues. The CDR3 spells CASSLLTIYF. Here the CDR3 DNA reads TGTGCCAGCAGTTTACTCACCATATATTTT.

This clonotype was seen more than once but under ten times. The chain uses TRBV15 and TRBJ1-3, with D possibly TRBD1 on 6 matching bases. Looked up from germline, CDR1 is LNHNV and CDR2 is YYDKDF (reference sequence). V gave up 9 bases and J gave up 2 bases, with 11 bases separating them. This CDR3 is 13 amino acids long. This CDR3 reads CATSRTAGNTIYF. DNA for the CDR3: TGTGCCACGAGTCGGACAGCTGGAAACACCATATATTTT.

This clonotype was counted between two and nine times. The chain is built from TRBV12-3 or TRBV12-4 and TRBJ2-1, with 8 bases matching TRBD2. The junction had 4 bases not matched to a gene; V was cut back by 6 bases and J by 9 bases. The CDR3 has 12 residues. The CDR3 loop is CASRKAGVEQFF. DNA for the CDR3: TGTGCCAGCAGAAAAGCGGGAGTTGAGCAGTTCTTC.

In the case of this clonotype: Sequence at one end of the junction differs from germline and may be a read error. The chain joins TRBV2 to TRBJ2-7; the D gene could be TRBD1 or TRBD2 (6 bases each). The CDR3 runs 17 residues. CDR1 SNHLY and CDR2 FYNNEI come from the germline V gene. The CDR3 sequence: CAISDRKFVPGAREQYF. DNA for the CDR3: TGTGCCATCAGTGATCGCAAGTTTGTCCCGGGGGCGCGCGAGCAGTACTTC.

About this clonotype: At one of its ends the junction is not consistent with the germline gene, which may arise from a read error. The chain carries TRBV20-1 and TRBJ2-3; 9 bases map to TRBD2. Germline CDR1 and CDR2: DFQATT and SNEGSKA (reference sequence). The CDR3 has 16 residues. The CDR3 DNA is TGCTGTGCTAGAGATCGCGGAAGCGGGAGGCCCGATACGCAGTATTTT. Translating it yields CCARDRGSGRPDTQYF.

This clonotype showed up just a few times. This chain connects TRBV15 to TRBJ2-7; 16 nucleotides align to TRBD2. CDR3 length: 17 amino acids. Germline CDR1 reads LNHNV; CDR2 reads YYDKDF (reference sequence). Germline trimming cut 5 bases from V and 3 bases from J; bases unmatched to any gene: 7. CDR3 DNA sequence: TGTGCCACCAGCCGGGGACTAGCGGGAGGGCCCTTCTACGAGCAGTACTTC. This encodes CATSRGLAGGPFYEQYF.

V usage is TRBV7-2 and J usage is TRBJ1-1; a possible D gene is TRBD1 (6 bases). CDR3 length equals 16 residues. Per the germline V gene, CDR1 is SGHTA and CDR2 is FQGNSA. Trimming took 1 base from V and 5 from J, leaving 17 bases between them. CDR3 sequence reads: CASSLDGQISGTEAFF. CDR3 bases: TGTGCCAGCAGCTTAGATGGACAGATCAGTGGTACTGAAGCTTTCTTT.

The rearrangement uses TRBV19 and TRBJ2-1; TRBD2 might be the D (6 bases). Trimming took off 5 bases at V and 0 bases at J, with 17 bases between the two ends. The V gene's germline CDR1 is LNHDA and CDR2 SQIVND (reference sequence). CDR3 length: 17 residues. Here the CDR3 DNA reads TGTGCCAGTAGTCAACTCCTAGCGAGTAGCTCCTACAATGAGCAGTTCTTC. As protein: CASSQLLASSSYNEQFF.

At least ten counts were recorded for this clonotype. J is TRBJ1-2 and V is TRBV7-2; D is ambiguous. V gave up 5 bases and J gave up 8 bases, with 15 bases separating them. The CDR3 has 13 residues. Germline V gene lookup returns CDR1 SGHTA and CDR2 FQGNSA. The CDR3 DNA reads as TGTGCCAGCAGCCCTGACCGAGCGGGAGGCTACACCTTC. Translation: CASSPDRAGGYTF.

This clonotype was seen a handful of times. The V and J genes are TRBV7-8 and TRBJ2-7; 7 bases are a match to TRBD1. The CDR3 has 14 amino acids. Germline V gives CDR1 SGHVS, CDR2 FQNEAQ. With V trimmed by 1 base and J by 6 bases, 6 bases remained unmatched. The CDR3, as DNA: TGTGCCAGCAGCTTAGGACAGGGAGAGTCCGAGCAGTACTTC. It yields the protein CASSLGQGESEQYF.

The gene calls are TRBV20-1 and TRBJ2-5, with a weak D call TRBD2 (5 bases). From germline, CDR1 is DFQATT and CDR2 SNEGSKA (reference sequence). The CDR3 is 13 amino acids. The ends were cut back, 7 bases at V and 1 base at J, with 13 bases in the middle. The CDR3 here is CSVVGRGQETQYF. CDR3 nucleotide sequence: TGCAGTGTGGTAGGGAGAGGCCAAGAGACCCAGTACTTC.

This clonotype has more than one count but fewer than ten. The chain's CDR3 is CASSLRQGETGELFF. For the CDR3, the DNA is TGTGCCAGCAGCTTAAGACAGGGGGAGACCGGGGAGCTGTTTTTT. The chain combines TRBV7-8 with TRBJ2-2; 9 positions match TRBD1. Trimming at V came to 2 bases and at J to 5 bases, leaving 3 bases not matched to a gene. Germline V gene sequence: CDR1 SGHVS, CDR2 FQNEAQ. The CDR3 has 15 amino acids.

This clonotype has more than one count but fewer than ten. J is TRBJ2-5 and V is TRBV29-1, with 12 bases matching TRBD2. Germline loops: CDR1 SQVTM, CDR2 ANQGSEA. V lost 8 bases and J lost 4; bases outside the gene matches: 8. The CDR3 has 14 residues. In nucleotides, the CDR3 is TGCAGCCCGCGACTAGCGGGAGCGGGAGAGACCCAGTACTTC. It translates to CSPRLAGAGETQYF.

The chain combines TRBV10-3 with TRBJ2-1; 10 bases fit TRBD2. The CDR3 runs 16 residues. V lost 3 bases, J lost 7 bases, and 9 bases stayed unmatched. Looked up from germline, CDR1 is ENHRY and CDR2 is SYGVKD. CDR3 residues: CAISDQVSGRLNEQFF. As DNA, the CDR3 is TGTGCCATCAGTGATCAGGTTAGCGGGAGGCTAAATGAGCAGTTCTTC.

The V and J genes are TRBV20-1 and TRBJ2-5; possibly TRBD1 or TRBD2 for D (6 bases each). V lost 2 bases to trimming and J lost 1 base, with 17 bases between them. This CDR3 has 16 residues. The germline gives CDR1 DFQATT, CDR2 SNEGSKA (reference sequence). In DNA, the CDR3 is TGCAGTGCTAGAACCACAGGGAGGAGCTCCCAAGAGACCCAGTACTTC. It yields the protein CSARTTGRSSQETQYF.

A few counts support this clonotype. The chain recombines TRBV6-5 with TRBJ2-7; D unresolved. The V end lost 0 bases, the J end lost 0 bases, and 9 bases lay between the germline ends. CDR3 length: 15 residues. In germline, CDR1 is MNHEY, CDR2 SVGAGI. The CDR3 sequence: CASSYSSASSYEQYF. CDR3 DNA: TGTGCCAGCAGTTACTCGTCGGCAAGCTCCTACGAGCAGTACTTC.

This clonotype was recorded a few times. The genes are TRBV6-1 and TRBJ2-1; the match to TRBD2 covers 9 bases. Losses at the gene ends were 0 bases for V and 4 bases for J; bases not matched to a gene: 7. Per germline, CDR1 MNHNS and CDR2 SASEGT. CDR3 length equals 17 residues. CDR3 in amino acids: CASSEAATSGEYNEQFF. Written as DNA, the CDR3 is TGTGCCAGCAGTGAAGCGGCGACTAGCGGAGAGTACAATGAGCAGTTCTTC.

This clonotype has more than one count but fewer than ten. The V gene is TRBV20-1, the J gene TRBJ2-7; 8 nucleotides match TRBD2. Germline V lookup: CDR1 DFQATT, CDR2 SNEGSKA (reference sequence). The CDR3 is 14 residues long. The V segment lost 6 bases and the J segment 0 bases; nucleotides outside the gene matches: 7. CDR3 bases: TGCAGTGCCCAGAGGGCGGGAGGCTCCTACGAGCAGTACTTC. Protein product: CSAQRAGGSYEQYF.

This chain links TRBV7-8 with TRBJ2-1; D is unresolved. Trimming pared 4 bases from V and 0 bases from J, leaving 7 bases between. The CDR3 sequence is 14 residues long. Germline assignment: CDR1 SGHVS and CDR2 FQNEAQ. The CDR3 DNA follows: TGTGCCAGCAGCTCTACGAGCTCCTACAATGAGCAGTTCTTC. Translated: CASSSTSSYNEQFF.

The genes are TRBV12-3 or TRBV12-4 and TRBJ2-7; D may be TRBD2 (5 bases). This CDR3 region has 14 residues. The germline V and J ends were trimmed by 2 bases and 2 bases, with 10 bases remaining between them. The CDR3 reads CASSLSGATYEQYF. CDR3 in DNA: TGTGCCAGCAGTTTAAGCGGAGCGACCTACGAGCAGTACTTC.

The CDR3: CASSQAGAVLAGAYRSYEQYF. CDR3 sequence (DNA): TGTGCCAGCAGCCAAGCAGGGGCTGTCCTAGCGGGAGCTTACAGGTCCTACGAGCAGTACTTC. V gene TRBV3-1 combines with J gene TRBJ2-7; 10 nucleotides align to TRBD2. This CDR3 has 21 residues. V shed 1 base and J 1 base; nucleotides not matched to a gene: 19. The germline V gene encodes CDR1 LGHDT and CDR2 YNNKEL (reference sequence).

The genes are TRBV2 and TRBJ1-5, with a possible D match to TRBD1 (5 bases). V was clipped by 1 base and J by 0 bases, with 13 bases between them. The CDR3 runs to 17 residues. The V gene's germline CDR1 is SNHLY and CDR2 FYNNEI. The DNA of the CDR3 is TGTGCCAGCAGTGAAGGGCTACGACAGTCTAGCAATCAGCCCCAGCATTTT. Its protein is CASSEGLRQSSNQPQHF.